The 8 T cell receptor beta chains reported below all come from one sample, sequenced in a study of shared clonotypes between healthy human individuals. TCRdb keeps only in-frame clones here, not all; method: immunoSEQ multiplex PCR. This sample has some 530,000 clones, with approximately 82% found just once. Material for sequencing was PBMCs. The source of these receptors is a woman aged 40-49 years in good health. Some clones in this sample may be carry-over from other donors' samples.

The chain joins TRBV12-5 to TRBJ2-3, with 11 bases lining up with TRBD2. This CDR3 is built from 15 residues. V lost 9 bases and J lost 2; bases outside the gene matches: 7. Germline V CDR1 and CDR2: LGHNT, FRNRAP. This CDR3 is CARSTSGGLTDTQYF. CDR3 in DNA: TGTGCTAGGTCTACTAGCGGGGGACTCACAGATACGCAGTATTTT.

The CDR3 loop reads CASSLRELGLASKLGRETQYF. In DNA, the CDR3 is TGCGCCAGCAGTCTTAGGGAGTTAGGACTAGCCTCCAAGTTGGGGAGGGAGACCCAGTACTTC. The chain carries TRBV10-2 and TRBJ2-5, with TRBD2 matching 8 bases. The CDR3 spans 21 residues. Germline loops: CDR1 WSHSY, CDR2 SAAADI. V lost 5 bases, J lost 5 bases, and 28 bases stayed unmatched.

This clone has ten or more counts. This chain connects TRBV14 to TRBJ2-1; 12 positions match TRBD2. J lost 4 bases, V lost 4 bases, and 5 bases had no gene match. Germline V gives CDR1 SGHDN, CDR2 FVKESK. This CDR3 region has 16 residues. The CDR3: CASSPSGRGFYNEQFF. The DNA of the CDR3 is TGTGCCAGCAGCCCTAGCGGGAGGGGCTTTTACAATGAGCAGTTCTTC.

The V gene is TRBV5-4, the J gene TRBJ2-6, with TRBD1 matching 8 bases. The V gene's germline CDR1 is SGHNT and CDR2 YYREEE (reference sequence). Trimming cost V 5 bases and J 0 bases; bases outside gene matches: 4. The CDR3 has 16 residues. CDR3 loop: CASSAGGPSGANVLTF. DNA for the CDR3: TGTGCCAGCAGTGCAGGGGGCCCCTCTGGGGCCAACGTCCTGACTTTC.

A note on this clone: One junction end disagrees with the germline gene, perhaps due to a read error. J is TRBJ2-7 and V is TRBV28; D might be TRBD1 (7 bases). The CDR3 consists of 13 residues. Germline assignment: CDR1 MDHEN and CDR2 SYDVKM. The CDR3 bases are TGTGTCAGCAGTTTATGGAGGGGGCGCGAGCAGTACTTC. The encoded protein is CVSSLWRGREQYF.

This rearrangement joins TRBV7-6 to TRBJ1-2; D ambiguous. Germline-derived CDR1 and CDR2 are SGHVS and FNYEAQ. The CDR3 covers 14 residues. The V and J ends lost 5 bases and 4 bases respectively, with 14 bases between them. CDR3 DNA: TGTGCCAGCAGCCCGACCCCGGGTAGCTATGGCTACACCTTC. Protein sequence: CASSPTPGSYGYTF.

This clone was recorded once. Just one base apart from a much larger clone, this may be a read error. The rearrangement joins TRBV4-1 to TRBJ1-5, with 8 bases identical to TRBD1. Germline V gene lookup returns CDR1 MGHRA and CDR2 YSYEKL. The CDR3 is 16 residues long. CDR3 sequence: CAGSRLADRVSQPQHF. The CDR3 DNA reads as TGCGCCGGCAGCCGACTTGCGGACAGGGTCAGTCAGCCCCAGCATTTT.

The gene calls are TRBV19 and TRBJ2-3, with D uncertain. Deletions cut 5 bases from V and 5 bases from J, with 5 bases between. There are 11 residues in the CDR3. CDR1 and CDR2 from the germline V gene are LNHDA and SQIVND (reference sequence). DNA of the CDR3: TGTGCCAGTAGTTGGGGAGATACGCAGTATTTT. Its protein is CASSWGDTQYF.